Listed below are T cell receptor beta chains from one sample, sequenced in a study of T cells after yellow fever vaccination. TCRdb redid the calling of the 5' RACE reads with MiXCR, one entry per CDR3 protein. There are about 430,000 distinct CDR3 sequences in the sample; about 19% occur only once, and 15% to 20% lies in the top ten. The starting material was PBMCs, obtained before the yellow fever booster vaccination. All receptors come from a man in his late teens or twenties who received the YFV17D yellow fever vaccine. The CDR3 runs from the conserved cysteine through the conserved F or W. D genes are given only for firm matches. Only part of the rows carry a size: once, few, many, or a class if the clone is expanded.

J gene: TRBJ2-2; clone size: few; V gene: TRBV10-3; D gene: .; CDR3 DNA: TGTGCCAGCGGGGCGGAACTTCCCTCTGGGGAGCTGTTTTTT; CDR3 protein: CASGAELPSGELFF
J gene: TRBJ1-5; clone size: many; V gene: TRBV12-3/TRBV12-4; D gene: .; CDR3 DNA: TGTGCCAGCAGTGACACAGCAGGCAATCAGCCCCAGCATTTT; CDR3 protein: CASSDTAGNQPQHF
J gene: TRBJ2-3; clone size: few; V gene: TRBV7-9; D gene: TRBD1; CDR3 DNA: TGTGCCAGCAGCTCGTCTCCGGGACAGGGAATATTACATACGCAGTATTTT; CDR3 protein: CASSSSPGQGILHTQYF
J gene: TRBJ2-5; clone size: .; V gene: TRBV5-1; D gene: .; CDR3 DNA: TGCGCCAGCAGCTTGTCGGCACAAGAGACCCAGTACTTC; CDR3 protein: CASSLSAQETQYF
J gene: TRBJ1-1; clone size: .; V gene: TRBV29-1; D gene: .; CDR3 DNA: TGCAGCGTTGAAGGGAGCACTGAAGCTTTCTTT; CDR3 protein: CSVEGSTEAFF
J gene: TRBJ2-2; clone size: .; V gene: TRBV7-8; D gene: .; CDR3 DNA: TGTGCCAGCAGCGCCACACAGGGTCCCGGGGAGCTGTTTTTT; CDR3 protein: CASSATQGPGELFF
J gene: TRBJ1-1; clone size: few; V gene: TRBV3-1; D gene: .; CDR3 DNA: TGTGCCAGCAGCCAAGATGGGACTGAAGCTTTCTTT; CDR3 protein: CASSQDGTEAFF
J gene: TRBJ1-2; clone size: .; V gene: TRBV7-9; D gene: .; CDR3 DNA: TGTGCCAGCAGCTCCTTAACGGGATACACCTTC; CDR3 protein: CASSSLTGYTF
J gene: TRBJ1-3; clone size: many; V gene: TRBV2; D gene: TRBD1; CDR3 DNA: TGTGCCAGACGGGACAGGGGTCCCCTTTTCTCTGGAAACACCATATATTTT; CDR3 protein: CARRDRGPLFSGNTIYF
J gene: TRBJ2-3; clone size: .; V gene: TRBV5-1; D gene: .; CDR3 DNA: TGCGCCAGCAGCTTGGGGACCCAACCAGATACGCAGTATTTT; CDR3 protein: CASSLGTQPDTQYF
J gene: TRBJ1-3; clone size: .; V gene: TRBV10-3; D gene: TRBD1; CDR3 DNA: TGTGCCATCTACTCAACAGGGGGTCGAAACACCATATATTTT; CDR3 protein: CAIYSTGGRNTIYF
J gene: TRBJ2-1; clone size: many; V gene: TRBV5-1; D gene: .; CDR3 DNA: TGCGCCAGCAGCCGTCCGGGCTACAATGAGCAGTTCTTC; CDR3 protein: CASSRPGYNEQFF
J gene: TRBJ2-5; clone size: .; V gene: TRBV12-5; D gene: TRBD1; CDR3 DNA: TGTGCTAGTGGTTCGTCGGACAGGGGGCCTGAGACCCAGTACTTC; CDR3 protein: CASGSSDRGPETQYF
J gene: TRBJ1-1; clone size: many; V gene: TRBV29-1; D gene: .; CDR3 DNA: TGCAGCGTTGAGAGCGTGAACACTGAAGCTTTCTTT; CDR3 protein: CSVESVNTEAFF
J gene: TRBJ2-1; clone size: .; V gene: TRBV7-2; D gene: TRBD1; CDR3 DNA: TGTGCCAGCAGCTTTTACAGGGGGCTGGATGAGCAGTTCTTC; CDR3 protein: CASSFYRGLDEQFF
J gene: TRBJ2-2; clone size: .; V gene: TRBV5-1; D gene: .; CDR3 DNA: TGCGCCAGCAGCTTGGGACAGCTGAACACCGGGGAGCTGTTTTTT; CDR3 protein: CASSLGQLNTGELFF
J gene: TRBJ2-3; clone size: many; V gene: TRBV20-1; D gene: .; CDR3 DNA: TGCAGTGCTCCTCGGCCCCCTGCTGTTACGCAGTATTTT; CDR3 protein: CSAPRPPAVTQYF
J gene: TRBJ2-1; clone size: .; V gene: TRBV7-9; D gene: .; CDR3 DNA: TGTGCCAGCAGCCCCCGACTTGGGGCTTACAATGAGCAGTTCTTC; CDR3 protein: CASSPRLGAYNEQFF
J gene: TRBJ2-5; clone size: .; V gene: TRBV6-2/TRBV6-3; D gene: .; CDR3 DNA: TGTGCCAGCAGGGAGCGGTGGGAGACCCAGTACTTC; CDR3 protein: CASRERWETQYF
J gene: TRBJ2-3; clone size: .; V gene: TRBV5-1; D gene: .; CDR3 DNA: TGCGCCAGCAGCTCTCCCCCGGGAGGACAGGGCACAGATACGCAGTATTTT; CDR3 protein: CASSSPPGGQGTDTQYF
J gene: TRBJ2-1; clone size: many; V gene: TRBV6-2/TRBV6-3; D gene: .; CDR3 DNA: TGTGCCAGCCGGGGATGGGTGAACAATGAGCAGTTCTTC; CDR3 protein: CASRGWVNNEQFF
J gene: TRBJ1-5; clone size: once; V gene: TRBV4-1; D gene: .; CDR3 DNA: TGCGCCAGCAGCCGCGGGTTTGGTGATCAGCCCCAGCATTTT; CDR3 protein: CASSRGFGDQPQHF
J gene: TRBJ2-1; clone size: many; V gene: TRBV3-1; D gene: .; CDR3 DNA: TGTGCCAGCAGCCAGGGTGGGGGGGCCAGAGCTAAAGAGCAGTTCTTC; CDR3 protein: CASSQGGGARAKEQFF
J gene: TRBJ2-1; clone size: .; V gene: TRBV6-5; D gene: TRBD1; CDR3 DNA: TGTGCCAGCGGCTCACAGGGGGCTGGTTACAATGAGCAGTTCTTC; CDR3 protein: CASGSQGAGYNEQFF
J gene: TRBJ2-2; clone size: few; V gene: TRBV6-2/TRBV6-3; D gene: .; CDR3 DNA: TGTGCCAGCAGTTACTCTGGCCAGGGGTTCAACACCGGGGAGCTGTTTTTT; CDR3 protein: CASSYSGQGFNTGELFF
J gene: TRBJ1-1; clone size: few; V gene: TRBV20-1; D gene: .; CDR3 DNA: TGCAGTGCTGATTCAGAGGACACTGAAGCTTTCTTT; CDR3 protein: CSADSEDTEAFF